Sequencing of this T cell receptor beta chain was carried out in a study of regulatory T cells in long-lasting Graves disease. Regarding the study as a whole: Persistent Graves' disease cases displayed lower TCR diversity than newly diagnosed ones.

About this clonotype itself: Its antigen is as yet unknown.

Researchers made TCR beta libraries by using iRepertoire HTBI primers and running Arm-PCR on CDR3 regions. How the authors handled the data: Overall, samples carried some 67 TRBV and 15 or so TRBJ segments. One entry per CDR3 protein, called by TCRdb with MiXCR from the multiplex PCR reads. The V and J calls were determined by TCRdb, not by the authors. The sample has 600,000 to 850,000 distinct CDR3 sequences, approximately 29% seen once. The time point is: persistent/refractory GD, antithyroid drugs over 5 years with positive TRAb. PBMC-derived RNA was used for the TCR library. Per the germline V gene, CDR1 is MNHNS and CDR2 is SASEGT. V lost 6 bases and J lost 11, with 16 bases in between. The CDR3 has 12 amino acids.

The genes are TRBV6-1 and TRBJ1-1; D is unresolved. The source was peripheral blood mononuclear cells (PBMCs), collected when the disease was refractory, from a patient treated with antithyroid drugs. The origin of this receptor is a female donor with Graves disease. The CDR3 DNA sequence: TGTGCCAGCAGCCCTGGTTTGTTCGGGGCTTTCTTT. Its protein is CASSPGLFGAFF.